This T cell receptor beta chain emerged from a study of CD8 T cells in cerebrospinal fluid in Alzheimer's disease (dated by TCRdb to the early 2020s). With respect to the entire study: The study assessed CSF T cell clonal expansion with two single-cell approaches: plate-based nested PCR sequencing and droplet-based sequencing. The droplet-based CSF analysis comparing patients with controls included about nine healthy controls (roughly 11,000 cells) and about nine patients with MCI or Alzheimer's disease (about 9,400 cells). A total of 25 or so samples were covered by the CSF gene-expression analysis, in which Parkinson's disease patients were included. Whether clonally expanded T cells were present in cerebrospinal fluid from healthy elderly individuals and from patients with neurodegenerative disease was tested.

This clonotype is medium-sized (0.01 to 0.1%) by its frequency; no count is available. Its antigen remains undetermined. The CDR3 covers 13 residues, taking in both the cysteine and the phenylalanine. No DNA sequence was recorded. CDR1 is given as SGDLS and CDR2 as YYNGEE, both from the germline V gene. The paper as a whole reports these results and caveats: The EBV-specific clones were neither the most highly expanded clones nor enriched among patients. A higher percentage of TCRs was made up by the largest CSF clone in patients with MCI or Alzheimer's disease than in controls. The authors cautioned that detecting EBV-specific TCRs in CSF does not establish a causal link between EBV and Alzheimer's disease. When data were pooled, most of the 6 Alzheimer's patients but only 1 of 10 healthy subjects had a highly expanded clone, defined as at least 3% of TCRs. The overall clonality comparison included only samples with detectable clones (about eleven healthy, 5 MCI, 5 AD, 6 PD).

Library prep was done by 10x single-cell sequencing. 10X Genomics single-cell V(D)J and 5' gene-expression libraries were used to profile CSF cells. An Illumina NextSeq550 was used to sequence CSF single-cell TCR libraries. Per the original workflow: V(D)J reads were aligned to the vdj-GRCh38 alts ensemble 2.0.0 reference and processed with the Cell Ranger vdj pipeline. Cell barcodes sharing the same set of productive CDR3 nucleotide sequences were defined as clonotypes. Clonotype information was added to Seurat v3.0 gene-expression metadata to link clonality with transcriptional profiles. Any CSF cell with more than 1,800 genes, more than 7,500 UMIs or more than 10% mitochondrial reads was removed. To find TCRs with known antigen specificity, CDR3-beta sequences were matched against VDJdb. Only TCRs with complete alpha and beta chains were included in the network analysis of clone sharing, which used the R package qgraph. Each CDR3 protein sequence appears as one entry after TCRdb reprocessed the reads, and no DNA is included. The V and J calls come from TCRdb's annotation, not from the publication. For this sample, the table gives 1,500 to 2,000 distinct CDR3 sequences. The ten biggest clones cover around 6.2% of the sample.

Every participant was in good physical condition and had no acute infectious disease. For droplet-based sequencing, live CSF cells were sorted using a live/dead marker. CSF was obtained by lumbar puncture, and immune cells were pelleted by centrifugation at 300g. Each CSF sample was checked for red blood cells, and any sample showing blood contamination was excluded. CSF cells were cryopreserved by placing the cells in freezing medium, freezing the cells overnight at -80 degrees C, and then storing the cells in liquid nitrogen. CSF samples were stored for less than six months before analysis. Recombination joined TRBV9 with TRBJ1-5; absent DNA, TCRdb's TRBD1 call cannot be checked. Sequenced sample: cerebrospinal fluid. The source is a human donor in good health. For the CDR3, the sequence is CASSVSPVQPQHF.